This T cell receptor beta chain is drawn from a study of blood T cell repertoires in COVID-19. In the study overall: Sites in the United States, Italy and Spain provided acute and convalescent COVID-19 samples. From T cells, B-cell-depleted T cells, or PBMCs came the material, which was cDNA or gDNA.

Per the study methods: Reference gene primers were amplified, and this amplification served to estimate nucleated cell counts. Sequencing used immunoSEQ multiplex PCR; TCRdb keeps in-frame clones, though not all of them. V and J calls plus clone size are reproduced from that table; the DNA served to infer D and trimming. The table records 130,000 to 150,000 clones, about 80% of them present only once. This CDR3 has 15 amino acids. The V gene's germline CDR1 is MNHEY and CDR2 SVGAGI. Trimming left V 6 bases short and J 0 bases short, with 12 bases between. This receptor was identified in a human donor in a cohort sampled during active COVID-19. The chain has TRBV6-5 and TRBJ1-3, with D perhaps matching TRBD1 (6 bases). Sequenced: peripheral blood. The CDR3 loop reads CASSRQVGSGNTIYF. The CDR3 region has the DNA TGTGCCAGCAGCCGACAGGTTGGCTCTGGAAACACCATATATTTT.